These 31 T cell receptor beta chains came from one sample sequenced in a study of blood T cell repertoires in COVID-19. Produced via immunoSEQ multiplex PCR; TCRdb's table is partial and in-frame only. The data hold tens of thousands of clones, with approximately 85% observed a single time. Material: peripheral blood. The receptors originated from a woman aged 45 to 65 with active COVID-19.

This chain links TRBV2 with TRBJ2-3, with 8 bases that match TRBD1. In germline, CDR1 is SNHLY, CDR2 FYNNEI. Trimming cost V 3 bases and J 5 bases; bases outside gene matches: 4. The CDR3 spans 14 residues. The CDR3 sequence: CASSDRGRQDTQYF. The CDR3 region has the DNA TGTGCCAGCAGTGACAGGGGGCGACAAGATACGCAGTATTTT.

The CDR3 here is CASSAGTAYEQYF. CDR3 nucleotides: TGTGCCAGCAGTGCTGGGACAGCCTACGAGCAGTACTTC. The chain combines TRBV12-3 or TRBV12-4 with TRBJ2-7; 7 bases are a match to TRBD1. The CDR3 contains 13 residues. V lost 5 bases and J lost 2; bases outside the gene matches: 3.

The genes are TRBV10-3 and TRBJ1-2, with D possibly TRBD1 on 6 matching bases. Per germline, CDR1 ENHRY and CDR2 SYGVKD. Trimming removed 5 bases at V and 7 bases at J, with 17 bases between. The CDR3 length is 14 residues. CDR3: CAISQPSGAGGYTF. The CDR3 DNA is TGTGCCATCAGTCAACCTTCAGGGGCCGGTGGCTACACCTTC.

The chain recombines TRBV5-1 with TRBJ2-1; a weak D match, TRBD2 (6 bases). The CDR3 extends over 16 amino acids. Germline values: CDR1 SGHRS, CDR2 YFSETQ. V was pared by 5 bases and J by 0 bases, with 15 bases between. CDR3 sequence: CASRPAGLGSYNEQFF. The CDR3 region has the DNA TGCGCCAGCAGACCCGCGGGATTAGGCTCCTACAATGAGCAGTTCTTC.

This chain uses TRBV6-5 with TRBJ2-2; D perhaps matches TRBD1 (5 bases). Germline CDR1 reads MNHEY; CDR2 reads SVGAGI. This CDR3 spans 13 amino acids. V was cut by 11 bases and J by 1 base, with 11 bases left in between. In DNA form, the CDR3 reads TGTGCCTGTTCTAGGGGGAACACCGGGGAGCTGTTTTTT. It yields the protein CACSRGNTGELFF.

CDR3 in DNA: TGTGCCAGCAGCCCCCAGCGGGCCACCGGGGCCCAGTACTTC. It translates to CASSPQRATGAQYF. The genes are TRBV6-5 and TRBJ2-5, with a tentative D call TRBD2 (6 bases). Trimming pared 6 bases from V and 9 bases from J, leaving 20 bases between. The CDR3 sequence is 14 residues long. The V gene's germline CDR1 is MNHEY and CDR2 SVGAGI.

This chain connects TRBV28 to TRBJ2-7; TRBD1 agrees at 7 bases. V shed 8 bases, J shed 3 bases, and the junction held 7 bases outside the gene matches. The CDR3 covers 13 residues. Germline assignment: CDR1 MDHEN and CDR2 SYDVKM. CDR3 DNA sequence: TGTGCCAGCCGAGGGACAGACGGCTACGAGCAGTACTTC. It specifies CASRGTDGYEQYF.

This clone was observed a handful of times. This chain joins TRBV19 and TRBJ2-2, with 8 bases matching TRBD1. Germline V lookup: CDR1 LNHDA, CDR2 SQIVND (reference sequence). J was trimmed by 6 bases and V by 3 bases; bases with no gene match: 6. The CDR3 length is 15 residues. The CDR3 region has the DNA TGTGCCAGTAGTATCGGGACAGGTTTAGCCGGGGAGCTGTTTTTT. Translation: CASSIGTGLAGELFF.

This clone was found once. The chain combines TRBV3-1 (or the pseudogene TRBV3-2) with TRBJ2-7; a weak D match, TRBD2 (6 bases). Germline loops: CDR1 LGHDT, CDR2 YNNKEL (reference sequence). The CDR3 consists of 13 residues. Trimming cost V 1 base and J 6 bases, with 10 bases left between them. The CDR3 bases are TGTGCCAGCAGCCAAGGCGTGGAGGGCGAGCAGTACTTC. Residues: CASSQGVEGEQYF.

The chain combines TRBV7-2 with TRBJ2-2; weak D call: TRBD1 (6 bases). The V end was cut by 1 base, the J end by 4 bases, with 16 bases between. From germline, CDR1 is SGHTA and CDR2 FQGNSA. This CDR3 contains 17 residues. CDR3 DNA sequence: TGTGCCAGCAGCTTAGAACCCCAGGGGTCGAGCACCGGGGAGCTGTTTTTT. Translating it yields CASSLEPQGSSTGELFF.

V usage is TRBV14 and J usage is TRBJ2-3; D is unclear. The V end lost 2 bases, the J end lost 0 bases, and 9 bases lay between the germline ends. The CDR3 is 15 residues long. Germline V gene lookup returns CDR1 SGHDN and CDR2 FVKESK. The CDR3 here is CASSQYLGSTDTQYF. The CDR3 region has the DNA TGTGCCAGCAGCCAATACCTCGGTAGCACAGATACGCAGTATTTT.

Only one count was recorded for this clone. The chain recombines TRBV30 with TRBJ1-1, with 11 bases aligning to TRBD1. The trim removed 0 bases at V and 4 bases at J, leaving 4 bases unmatched. Germline V gene lookup returns CDR1 GTSNPN and CDR2 SVGIG (reference sequence). The CDR3 runs to 15 residues. CDR3: CAWSVPGTGGTEAFF. The CDR3 nucleotides are TGTGCCTGGAGTGTTCCCGGGACAGGGGGCACTGAAGCTTTCTTT. Full variable domain (missing parts from reference TRBV30 and TRBJ1-1): SQTIHQWPATLVQPVGSPLSLECTVEGTSNPNLYWYRQAAGRGLQLLFYSVGIGQISSEVPQNLSASRPQDRQFILSSKKLLLSDSGFYLCAWSVPGTGGTEAFFGQGTRLTVV.

This clone is a singleton in its sample. The chain joins TRBV6-6 to TRBJ2-7; 7 nucleotides match TRBD1. The trim removed 7 bases at V and 3 bases at J, leaving 9 bases unmatched. This CDR3 is 14 amino acids long. Germline values: CDR1 MNHNY, CDR2 SVGAGI (reference sequence). The DNA for the CDR3 is TGTGCCAGCACCTCCGGGACAGTAGTCTACGAGCAGTACTTC. Protein: CASTSGTVVYEQYF.

This chain connects TRBV5-1 to TRBJ1-4; D is ambiguous. Looked up from germline, CDR1 is SGHRS and CDR2 is YFSETQ. CDR3 length equals 14 residues. V was shortened by 6 bases and J by 3 bases, with 12 bases between the two germline ends. CDR3 DNA: TGCGCCAGCAAGCCCAACCCGGCTAATGAAAAACTGTTTTTT. It is translated as CASKPNPANEKLFF.

V is TRBV5-1 and J is TRBJ1-1; TRBD1 agrees at 7 bases. With V trimmed by 4 bases and J by 2 bases, 5 bases remained unmatched. Germline-derived CDR1 and CDR2 are SGHRS and YFSETQ. The CDR3 has 14 amino acids. The CDR3 spells CASSVGTDNTEAFF. As DNA, the CDR3 is TGCGCCAGCAGCGTTGGGACAGACAACACTGAAGCTTTCTTT.

This clone has a handful of counts. J is TRBJ1-1 and V is TRBV7-8; D remains unclear. CDR3 length equals 14 residues. V was clipped by 5 bases and J by 6 bases, with 16 bases between them. Germline V gene data show CDR1 as SGHVS and CDR2 as FQNEAQ. CDR3 amino acids: CASSGYGVGAEAFF. The CDR3 region has the DNA TGTGCCAGCAGCGGTTACGGGGTGGGCGCTGAAGCTTTCTTT.

This chain links TRBV9 with TRBJ1-1, with D possibly TRBD1 on 6 matching bases. This CDR3 contains 16 residues. Germline V gene lookup returns CDR1 SGDLS and CDR2 YYNGEE. Deletions cut 4 bases from V and 4 bases from J, with 20 bases between. This CDR3 reads CASSIVDRGSPTEAFF. In DNA form, the CDR3 reads TGTGCCAGCAGCATCGTGGACAGAGGGTCCCCCACTGAAGCTTTCTTT.

The chain uses TRBV2 and TRBJ2-3; 13 nucleotides line up with TRBD2. With 5 bases clipped from V and 6 bases from J, the junction kept 8 bases outside the gene matches. The V gene's germline CDR1 is SNHLY and CDR2 FYNNEI. The CDR3 covers 16 residues. This chain's CDR3 is CASSQRTSGGGDTQYF. CDR3 in DNA: TGTGCCAGCAGTCAAAGGACTAGCGGGGGAGGGGATACGCAGTATTTT.

The V call is TRBV6-5, the J call TRBJ2-7; D is possibly TRBD1 (7 bases). CDR3 length equals 14 residues. V gave up 6 bases and J gave up 7 bases, with 19 bases separating them. CDR1 MNHEY and CDR2 SVGAGI come from the germline V gene. The CDR3 here is CASSDRAPRGEQYF. Here the CDR3 DNA reads TGTGCCAGCAGCGACAGGGCCCCCCGGGGGGAGCAGTACTTC.

The rearrangement links TRBV6-5 to TRBJ2-7; possible D gene TRBD2, 5 bases. This CDR3 region has 13 residues. Germline lookup yields CDR1 MNHEY and CDR2 SVGAGI. Deletions cut 6 bases from V and 3 bases from J, with 12 bases between. Here the CDR3 DNA reads TGTGCCAGCAGCCGACTACCAGACTACGAGCAGTACTTC. This gives the protein CASSRLPDYEQYF.

The V gene is TRBV11-3, the J gene TRBJ2-1; no firm D call. CDR3 size: 11 residues. Germline values: CDR1 SGHNT, CDR2 YENEEA. The V end was cut by 5 bases, the J end by 7 bases, with 6 bases between. For the CDR3, the DNA is TGTGCCAGCAGCGCCGGGAATGAGCAGTTCTTC. Amino acids: CASSAGNEQFF. Looking up the rest from reference TRBV11-3 and TRBJ2-1 gives the full variable domain: EAGVVQSPRYKIIEKKQPVAFWCNPISGHNTLYWYLQNLGQGPELLIRYENEEAVDDSQLPKDRFSAERLKGVDSTLKIQPAELGDSAVYLCASSAGNEQFFGPGTRLTVL.

The V and J genes are TRBV5-1 and TRBJ1-1; tentatively, D is TRBD1 (6 bases). The germline V gene has CDR1 SGHRS and CDR2 YFSETQ. Deletions cut 0 bases from V and 0 bases from J, with 18 bases between. The CDR3 sequence is 18 residues long. The CDR3 loop is CASSLGIRDTSMNTEAFF. CDR3 DNA sequence: TGCGCCAGCAGCTTGGGAATCCGGGACACCTCTATGAACACTGAAGCTTTCTTT.

This chain connects TRBV3-1 (or the pseudogene TRBV3-2) to TRBJ2-7; 9 nucleotides match TRBD1. Trimming cost V 0 bases and J 4 bases; bases outside gene matches: 10. Germline-derived CDR1 and CDR2 are LGHDT and YNNKEL (reference sequence). This CDR3 has 17 amino acids. CDR3 bases: TGTGCCAGCAGCCAAGATACTTCGACAGGGGGTCTGTACGAGCAGTACTTC. Translated: CASSQDTSTGGLYEQYF.

This chain links TRBV18 with TRBJ2-1; 12 nucleotides agree with TRBD2. V gave up 5 bases and J gave up 4 bases; unmatched junction bases: 3. CDR1 and CDR2 from the germline V gene are KGHSH and LQKENI. The CDR3 runs to 15 residues. CDR3 region: CASSSTSGRYNEQFF. In nucleotides, the CDR3 is TGTGCCAGCTCATCTACTAGCGGGAGGTACAATGAGCAGTTCTTC.

The genes are TRBV10-3 and TRBJ2-3; 9 bases map to TRBD1. Looked up from germline, CDR1 is ENHRY and CDR2 is SYGVKD. Trimming removed 6 bases from V and 4 bases from J; junction bases left unmatched: 2. The CDR3 consists of 13 residues. As DNA, the CDR3 is TGTGCCATCAGACAGGGGGCCGCAGATACGCAGTATTTT. Protein sequence: CAIRQGAADTQYF.

This chain links TRBV28 with TRBJ2-1; 15 positions agree with TRBD2. The V and J ends lost 4 bases and 0 bases, in that order; junction bases with no gene match: 10. Germline loops: CDR1 MDHEN, CDR2 SYDVKM. The CDR3 is 20 residues long. CDR3 amino acids: CASSSLGLAGGRSSYNEQFF. The CDR3 DNA is TGTGCCAGCAGTTCCTTGGGACTAGCGGGAGGCCGAAGCTCCTACAATGAGCAGTTCTTC. Variable domain in full (rest from reference TRBV28 and TRBJ2-1): DVKVTQSSRYLVKRTGEKVFLECVQDMDHENMFWYRQDPGLGLRLIYFSYDVKMKEKGDIPEGYSVSREKKERFSLILESASTNQTSMYLCASSSLGLAGGRSSYNEQFFGPGTRLTVL.

This chain joins TRBV4-1 and TRBJ2-2; TRBD2 matches at 11 bases. Germline loops: CDR1 MGHRA, CDR2 YSYEKL. V lost 3 bases, J lost 3 bases, and 9 bases stayed unmatched. The CDR3 covers 18 residues. CDR3 in DNA: TGCGCCAGCAGCCACGCCCGGACTAGCGGGTTTTACACCGGGGAGCTGTTTTTT. Its protein product is CASSHARTSGFYTGELFF.

In this sample, this clone turned up once. The chain combines TRBV18 with TRBJ2-2; TRBD2 aligns across 13 bases. The CDR3 consists of 16 residues. The ends lost 3 bases at V and 7 bases at J; junction bases unmatched: 5. The germline V gene encodes CDR1 KGHSH and CDR2 LQKENI. The CDR3 reads CASSPGLAGSGGELFF. CDR3 DNA sequence: TGTGCCAGCTCACCGGGACTAGCGGGATCGGGCGGGGAGCTGTTTTTT.

This rearrangement joins TRBV28 to TRBJ1-5; no firm D call. Germline V gives CDR1 MDHEN, CDR2 SYDVKM. CDR3 length equals 12 residues. Trimming left V 2 bases short and J 7 bases short, with 6 bases between. The CDR3 DNA sequence: TGTGCCAGCAGTTTAATGAGGCAGCCCCAGCATTTT. Translation gives CASSLMRQPQHF.

The chain recombines TRBV19 with TRBJ1-1; the match to TRBD1 covers 8 bases. Germline trimming cut 5 bases from V and 3 bases from J; bases unmatched to any gene: 8. This CDR3 has 15 amino acids. CDR1 and CDR2 from the germline V gene are LNHDA and SQIVND (reference sequence). The chain's CDR3 is CASSANRGADTEAFF. CDR3 bases: TGTGCCAGTAGTGCGAACAGGGGGGCGGACACTGAAGCTTTCTTT.

The rearrangement uses TRBV19 and TRBJ2-3; TRBD2 matches at 11 bases. The V gene's germline CDR1 is LNHDA and CDR2 SQIVND (reference sequence). With 4 bases clipped from V and 0 bases from J, the junction kept 6 bases outside the gene matches. The CDR3 is made up of 17 amino acids. DNA for the CDR3: TGTGCCAGTAGTACTCTAGCGGGAGGTTCTAGCACAGATACGCAGTATTTT. Translating it yields CASSTLAGGSSTDTQYF.